This is a list of T cell receptor beta chains from one sample in a study of T cells in tumors after PD-1 blockade. Assay used: immunoSEQ multiplex PCR; TCRdb lists only in-frame clones, some missing. The repertoire holds roughly 33,000 clones, with roughly 78% as singletons. This material consisted of PBMCs, taken before anti-PD-1 treatment. The receptor set was obtained from a human donor with basal cell carcinoma. The CDR3 runs from the conserved cysteine through the conserved F or W. The order of the fields is V gene, J gene, clone size, D gene, CDR3 protein, CDR3 DNA. A D gene is named only where the DNA matches it firmly. Rows give clone size only sometimes, using once, few, many, or a class for an expanded clone.

TRBV30	TRBJ2-7	NA	NA	CAWTGGVPYEQYF	TGTGCCTGGACCGGAGGGGTCCCCTACGAGCAGTACTTC
TRBV6-5	TRBJ2-3	NA	NA	CASRLQPSTDTQYF	TGTGCCAGCAGGCTCCAGCCCAGCACAGATACGCAGTATTTT
TRBV28	TRBJ1-5	few	NA	CASSSGHSNQPQHF	TGTGCCAGCAGTTCGGGACATAGCAATCAGCCCCAGCATTTT
TRBV4-2	TRBJ2-3	NA	NA	CASSSESPNTDTQYF	TGTGCCAGCAGCTCCGAGAGCCCTAATACAGATACGCAGTATTTT
TRBV5-1	TRBJ1-5	NA	NA	CASSSGERNQPQHF	TGCGCCAGCAGCTCAGGGGAACGCAATCAGCCCCAGCATTTT
TRBV12-3/TRBV12-4	TRBJ1-1	NA	NA	CASAEPTITEAFF	TGTGCCAGCGCGGAACCCACGATCACTGAAGCTTTCTTT
TRBV4-2	TRBJ2-3	NA	NA	CASSQERGFTDTQYF	TGTGCCAGCAGCCAAGAAAGAGGGTTCACAGATACGCAGTATTTT
TRBV4-2	TRBJ1-1	NA	NA	CASSQNMGVTEAFF	TGTGCCAGCAGCCAAAACATGGGGGTCACTGAAGCTTTCTTT
TRBV19	TRBJ1-1	NA	NA	CASSPQGSLTEAFF	TGTGCCAGTAGTCCGCAGGGTAGCCTGACTGAAGCTTTCTTT
TRBV6-6	TRBJ2-5	few	NA	CASSTRGLRGQYF	TGTGCCAGCAGTACCCGGGGTCTGAGAGGCCAGTACTTC
TRBV7-3	TRBJ2-2	NA	NA	CASSPGQGSTGELFF	TGTGCCAGCAGCCCCGGGCAGGGGAGCACAGGGGAGCTGTTTTTT
TRBV7-2	TRBJ1-2	NA	NA	CASSSTDTGFLHGYTF	TGTGCCAGCAGCTCCACCGATACGGGATTTCTACATGGCTACACCTTC
TRBV7-2	TRBJ2-1	once	TRBD2	CASSRARLAGGQNEQFF	TGTGCCAGCAGCCGCGCGCGACTAGCGGGGGGGCAGAATGAGCAGTTCTTC
TRBV25-1	TRBJ2-3	NA	TRBD2	CASSESPIWRGAPDTQYF	TGTGCCAGCAGTGAATCCCCTATATGGCGGGGGGCCCCAGATACGCAGTATTTT
TRBV20-1	TRBJ1-1	once	NA	CSASPQTVAFF	TGCAGTGCTAGTCCCCAGACCGTGGCTTTCTTT
TRBV15	TRBJ1-2	few	NA	CATSRDLLGGYTF	TGTGCCACCAGCAGAGATCTCCTGGGGGGCTACACCTTC
TRBV7-8	TRBJ1-1	NA	NA	CASSLKAEAFF	TGTGCCAGCAGCCTCAAGGCTGAAGCTTTCTTT
TRBV3-1/TRBV3-2	TRBJ2-7	NA	NA	CASSQGHMAYEQYF	TGTGCCAGCAGCCAAGGCCACATGGCCTACGAGCAGTACTTC
TRBV28	TRBJ1-1	NA	TRBD1	CASSRTGRDTEAFF	TGTGCCAGCAGTCGGACAGGGAGGGACACTGAAGCTTTCTTT
TRBV5-5	TRBJ2-3	NA	NA	CASSFRGETTDTQYF	TGTGCCAGCAGCTTTAGGGGGGAGACCACAGATACGCAGTATTTT
TRBV5-5	TRBJ1-1	NA	NA	CASSLAPGKNTEAFF	TGTGCCAGCAGCTTGGCGCCGGGAAAGAACACTGAAGCTTTCTTT
TRBV19	TRBJ2-1	NA	TRBD1	CASITPGQGRNEQFF	TGTGCCAGTATCACACCGGGACAGGGAAGAAATGAGCAGTTCTTC
TRBV11-3	TRBJ2-3	NA	TRBD1	CASSLGPVGTGTDTQYF	TGTGCCAGCAGCTTAGGCCCTGTCGGGACAGGGACAGATACGCAGTATTTT
TRBV19	TRBJ1-5	few	NA	CATTPAASRQAPQHF	TGTGCCACTACACCCGCGGCTTCTCGGCAAGCGCCCCAGCATTTT
TRBV30	TRBJ2-7	NA	NA	CAWSAGLNYEQYF	TGTGCCTGGAGTGCAGGACTAAACTACGAGCAGTACTTC
TRBV5-1	TRBJ2-3	NA	NA	CASSFKFDTDTQYF	TGCGCCAGCAGCTTTAAATTCGACACAGATACGCAGTATTTT
TRBV11-3	TRBJ2-2	once	NA	CASAATGPPTGELFF	TGTGCCAGCGCCGCCACGGGCCCCCCCACCGGGGAGCTGTTTTTT